Below are 17 T cell receptor beta chains sequenced from a single sample in a study of T cell responses to AZD1222 COVID-19 vaccine. Measured with immunoSEQ multiplex PCR; TCRdb has only the in-frame clones, and not every one. The sample shows around 140,000 clones, about nine tenths of them seen only once. Source: peripheral blood, taken on day 0 of AZD1222 vaccination. These receptors were taken from an adult in good health.

The J gene is TRBJ2-5, the V gene TRBV24-1; D is perhaps TRBD1 or TRBD2 (7 bases each). The germline V gene encodes CDR1 KGHDR and CDR2 SFDVKD. The CDR3 is 16 residues long. The V end lost 4 bases, the J end lost 4 bases, and 18 bases lay between the germline ends. The CDR3 sequence is CATSDPPGRGGETQYF. The DNA for the CDR3 is TGTGCCACCAGTGACCCCCCGGGCAGGGGGGGAGAGACCCAGTACTTC.

The rearrangement links TRBV12-5 to TRBJ2-5; TRBD2 aligns across 10 bases. The CDR3 is 15 residues long. The junction had 13 bases not matched to a gene; V was cut back by 5 bases and J by 10 bases. Germline CDR1 is LGHNT and CDR2 is FRNRAP. CDR3 nucleotides: TGTGCTAGTGGTGCCGGTTGGGCTAGCGGGGGCCACCAGTACTTC. Protein sequence: CASGAGWASGGHQYF.

This chain's CDR3 is CASSQPGYEQYF. The CDR3 nucleotides are TGTGCCAGCAGCCAACCGGGCTACGAGCAGTACTTC. The chain joins TRBV14 to TRBJ2-7; the D is unclear. CDR1 is SGHDN, CDR2 FVKESK, per germline. V dropped 2 bases and J dropped 3 bases, with 5 bases sitting between them. This CDR3 contains 12 residues.

V and J are TRBV6-4 and TRBJ2-2; 10 bases are a match to TRBD1. Losses at the gene ends were 2 bases for V and 3 bases for J; bases not matched to a gene: 6. The CDR3 spans 17 residues. Germline-derived CDR1 and CDR2 are MRHNA and SNTAGT. The CDR3 DNA sequence: TGTGCCAGCAGTGACAAGCTGGGGACAGGGGACACCGGGGAGCTGTTTTTT. Amino acids: CASSDKLGTGDTGELFF.

The V gene is TRBV29-1, the J gene TRBJ2-5, with 7 bases that match TRBD1. Trimming cost V 5 bases and J 5 bases; bases outside gene matches: 2. This CDR3 is built from 11 residues. The V gene's germline CDR1 is SQVTM and CDR2 ANQGSEA. CDR3 nucleotide sequence: TGCAGCGTTCAACAGGGGGAGACCCAGTACTTC. This sequence encodes CSVQQGETQYF. The full variable domain, completed using reference TRBV29-1 and TRBJ2-5, is SAVISQKPSRDICQRGTSLTIQCQVDSQVTMMFWYRQQPGQSLTLIATANQGSEATYESGFVIDKFPISRPNLTFSTLTVSNMSPEDSSIYLCSVQQGETQYFGPGTRLLVL.

The chain joins TRBV4-3 to TRBJ1-2; no clear D gene. The CDR3 sequence is 15 residues long. Trimming removed 3 bases from V and 5 bases from J, with 16 bases in between. Germline lookup yields CDR1 LGHNA and CDR2 YSLEER. The CDR3 here is CASSHQRADGYGYTF. CDR3 bases: TGCGCCAGCAGCCACCAAAGGGCAGATGGGTATGGCTACACCTTC.

The rearrangement links TRBV4-1 to TRBJ2-2, with D maybe TRBD1 (6 bases). CDR3 size: 14 residues. Germline values: CDR1 MGHRA, CDR2 YSYEKL. Trimming took 4 bases from V and 7 from J, leaving 13 bases between them. The DNA for the CDR3 is TGCGCCAGCAGCCCACTACAGGGTGGCGGGGAGCTGTTTTTT. Its protein product is CASSPLQGGGELFF.

The chain employs TRBV29-1 and TRBJ2-1; D is undetermined. The V end lost 4 bases, the J end lost 7 bases, and 14 bases lay between the germline ends. This CDR3 comprises 13 residues. Germline CDR1 reads SQVTM; CDR2 reads ANQGSEA. Here the CDR3 reads CSVVVGVMNEQFF. CDR3 bases: TGCAGCGTTGTTGTTGGGGTAATGAATGAGCAGTTCTTC.

The gene calls are TRBV5-1 and TRBJ2-7; no reliable D call. The ends were cut back, 4 bases at V and 6 bases at J, with 8 bases in the middle. The CDR3 consists of 11 residues. Germline CDR1 and CDR2: SGHRS and YFSETQ. CDR3 in amino acids: CASSGTGEQYF. Written as DNA, the CDR3 is TGCGCCAGCAGCGGCACGGGCGAGCAGTACTTC.

This clone was detected once. This rearrangement joins TRBV12-3 or TRBV12-4 to TRBJ1-2; 8 bases are shared with TRBD1. The J segment lost 7 bases and the V segment lost 1 base, leaving 2 bases of the junction unmatched. The CDR3 sequence is 13 residues long. The CDR3 loop reads CASSLGQGFGYTF. Written as DNA, the CDR3 is TGTGCCAGCAGTTTAGGACAGGGGTTTGGCTACACCTTC.

The chain combines TRBV5-8 with TRBJ1-4; TRBD1 might be the D (6 bases). The germline gives CDR1 SGHTS, CDR2 YDEGEE. V lost 2 bases to trimming and J lost 4 bases, with 15 bases between them. The CDR3 consists of 16 residues. CDR3 nucleotides: TGTGCCAGCAGCTTCGGGACCGGACAGATTAATGAAAAACTGTTTTTT. Translating it yields CASSFGTGQINEKLFF.

J is TRBJ1-6 and V is TRBV14; D not resolved. Trimming shortened V by 4 bases and J by 10 bases, and 17 bases separated the two germline ends. The CDR3 sequence is 15 residues long. Looked up from germline, CDR1 is SGHDN and CDR2 is FVKESK. The CDR3 region is CASSRTGSPSSPLHF. The CDR3 region has the DNA TGTGCCAGCAGCCGTACCGGGTCACCCAGCTCACCCCTCCACTTT.

This clone was detected only a few times. This chain links TRBV19 with TRBJ2-3, with 7 bases matching TRBD2. The V segment lost 1 base and the J segment 4 bases; nucleotides outside the gene matches: 11. The CDR3 runs to 17 residues. Germline CDR1 LNHDA, CDR2 SQIVND (reference sequence). The CDR3: CASSIGAARGYADTQYF. The CDR3, as DNA: TGTGCCAGTAGTATAGGAGCTGCGCGGGGGTACGCAGATACGCAGTATTTT.

V gene TRBV10-3 combines with J gene TRBJ1-5; TRBD1 might be the D (6 bases). Trimming removed 5 bases from V and 1 base from J, with 9 bases in between. The germline V gene has CDR1 ENHRY and CDR2 SYGVKD. This CDR3 contains 14 residues. In DNA form, the CDR3 reads TGTGCCATCAGTATCGACAGGAGCAATCAGCCCCAGCATTTT. Translating gives CAISIDRSNQPQHF.

The chain combines TRBV10-1 with TRBJ1-1, with D unclear. From germline, CDR1 is WNHNN and CDR2 SYGVQD (reference sequence). Trimming left V 6 bases short and J 0 bases short, with 5 bases between. CDR3 length: 12 residues. CDR3 sequence: CASSGMNTEAFF. CDR3 sequence (DNA): TGCGCCAGCAGCGGGATGAACACTGAAGCTTTCTTT.

The rearrangement joins TRBV12-3 or TRBV12-4 to TRBJ1-5; D may be TRBD1 (5 bases). This CDR3 contains 12 residues. V was trimmed by 6 bases and J by 9 bases, leaving 12 bases between them. The CDR3 reads CASSPGTRPQHF. The CDR3 DNA is TGTGCCAGCAGCCCAGGGACCAGGCCCCAGCATTTT.

The gene calls are TRBV19 and TRBJ2-7; 8 bases agree with TRBD1. This CDR3 has 13 amino acids. Trimming took 5 bases from V and 2 from J; bases not matched to a gene: 2. CDR1 is LNHDA and CDR2 is SQIVND in the germline V gene (reference sequence). The DNA of the CDR3 is TGTGCCAGTAGTCGACAGGGGACCTACGAGCAGTACTTC. Translated: CASSRQGTYEQYF.